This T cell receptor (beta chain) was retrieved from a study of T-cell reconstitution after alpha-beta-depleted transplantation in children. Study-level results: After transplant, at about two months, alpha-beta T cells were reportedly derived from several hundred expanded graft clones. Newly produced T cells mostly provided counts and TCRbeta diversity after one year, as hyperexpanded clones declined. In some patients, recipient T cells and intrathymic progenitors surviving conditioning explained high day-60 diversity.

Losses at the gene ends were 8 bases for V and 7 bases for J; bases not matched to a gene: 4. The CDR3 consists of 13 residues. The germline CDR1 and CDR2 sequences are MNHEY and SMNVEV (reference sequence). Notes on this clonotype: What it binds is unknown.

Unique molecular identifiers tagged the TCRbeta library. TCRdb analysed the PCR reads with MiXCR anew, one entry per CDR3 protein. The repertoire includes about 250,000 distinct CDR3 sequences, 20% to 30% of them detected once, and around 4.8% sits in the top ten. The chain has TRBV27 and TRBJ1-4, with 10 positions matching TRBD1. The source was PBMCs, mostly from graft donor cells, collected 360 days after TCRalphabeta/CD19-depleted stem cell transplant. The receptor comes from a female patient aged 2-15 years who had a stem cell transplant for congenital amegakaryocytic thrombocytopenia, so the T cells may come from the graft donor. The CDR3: CASRDRGSEKLFF. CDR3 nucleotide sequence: TGTGCCAGCCGGGACAGGGGATCTGAAAAACTGTTTTTT.